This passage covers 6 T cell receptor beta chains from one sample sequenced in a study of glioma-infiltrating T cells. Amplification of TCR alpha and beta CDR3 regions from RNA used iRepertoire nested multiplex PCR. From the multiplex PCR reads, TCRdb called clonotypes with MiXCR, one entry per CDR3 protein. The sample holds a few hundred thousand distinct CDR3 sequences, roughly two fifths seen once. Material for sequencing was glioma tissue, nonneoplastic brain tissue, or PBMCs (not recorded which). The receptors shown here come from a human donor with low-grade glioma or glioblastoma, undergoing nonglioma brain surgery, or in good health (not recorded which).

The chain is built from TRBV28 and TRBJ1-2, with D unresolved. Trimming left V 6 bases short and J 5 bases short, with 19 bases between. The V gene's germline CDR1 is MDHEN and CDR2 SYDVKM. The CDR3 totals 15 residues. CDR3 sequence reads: CASRTMQGAFYGYTF. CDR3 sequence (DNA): TGTGCCAGCAGGACTATGCAAGGTGCCTTTTATGGCTACACCTTC.

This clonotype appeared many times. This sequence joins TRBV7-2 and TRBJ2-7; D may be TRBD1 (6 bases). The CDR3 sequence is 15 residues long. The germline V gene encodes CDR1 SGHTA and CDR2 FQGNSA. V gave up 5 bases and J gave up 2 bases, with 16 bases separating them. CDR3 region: CASSLTGSLPYEQYF. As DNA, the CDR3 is TGTGCCAGCAGCCTGACAGGATCCTTACCCTACGAGCAGTACTTC.

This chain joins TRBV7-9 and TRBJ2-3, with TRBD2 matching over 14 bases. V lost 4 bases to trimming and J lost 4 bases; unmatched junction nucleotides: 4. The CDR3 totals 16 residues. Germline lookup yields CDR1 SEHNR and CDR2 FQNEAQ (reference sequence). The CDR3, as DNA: TGTGCCAGCAGCTCCCGACTAGCGGGAGGGCCAGATACGCAGTATTTT. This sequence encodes CASSSRLAGGPDTQYF.

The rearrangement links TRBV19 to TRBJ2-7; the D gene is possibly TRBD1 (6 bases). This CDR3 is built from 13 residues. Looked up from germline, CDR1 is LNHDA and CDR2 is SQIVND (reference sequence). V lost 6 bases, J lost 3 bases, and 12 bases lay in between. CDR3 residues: CASSPGTIYEQYF. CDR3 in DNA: TGTGCCAGTAGCCCCGGGACAATCTACGAGCAGTACTTC.

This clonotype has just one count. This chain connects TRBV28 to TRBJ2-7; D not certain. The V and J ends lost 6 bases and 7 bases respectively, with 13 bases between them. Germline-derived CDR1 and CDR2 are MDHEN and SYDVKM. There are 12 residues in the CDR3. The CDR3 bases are TGTGCCAGCAGCCCGCCCTTCGATGAGCAGTACTTC. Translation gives CASSPPFDEQYF.

The CDR3 nucleotides are TGTGCCAGCAGTCACGTGGGGGTGGGCGGGAGGTCCGTCCAAGAGACCCAGTACTTC. Protein: CASSHVGVGGRSVQETQYF. The rearrangement joins TRBV6-2 or TRBV6-3 to TRBJ2-5; 8 nucleotides agree with TRBD2. The trim removed 5 bases at V and 1 base at J, leaving 18 bases unmatched. CDR1 and CDR2 (germline): MNHEY, SVGEGT. The CDR3 runs to 19 residues.